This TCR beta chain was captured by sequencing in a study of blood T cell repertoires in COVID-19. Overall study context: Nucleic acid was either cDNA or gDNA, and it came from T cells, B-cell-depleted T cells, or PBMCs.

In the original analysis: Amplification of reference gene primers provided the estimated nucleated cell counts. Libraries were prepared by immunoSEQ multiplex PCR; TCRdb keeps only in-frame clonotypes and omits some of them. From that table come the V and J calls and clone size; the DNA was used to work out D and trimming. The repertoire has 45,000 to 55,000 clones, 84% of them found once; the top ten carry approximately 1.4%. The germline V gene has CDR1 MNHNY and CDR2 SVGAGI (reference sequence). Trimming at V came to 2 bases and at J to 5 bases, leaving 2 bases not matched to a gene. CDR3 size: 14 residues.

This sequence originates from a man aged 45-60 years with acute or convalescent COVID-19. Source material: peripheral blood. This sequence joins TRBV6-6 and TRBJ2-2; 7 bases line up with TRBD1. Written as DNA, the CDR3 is TGTGCCAGCAGTTACCCACAGGGGACCGGGGAGCTGTTTTTT. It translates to CASSYPQGTGELFF.